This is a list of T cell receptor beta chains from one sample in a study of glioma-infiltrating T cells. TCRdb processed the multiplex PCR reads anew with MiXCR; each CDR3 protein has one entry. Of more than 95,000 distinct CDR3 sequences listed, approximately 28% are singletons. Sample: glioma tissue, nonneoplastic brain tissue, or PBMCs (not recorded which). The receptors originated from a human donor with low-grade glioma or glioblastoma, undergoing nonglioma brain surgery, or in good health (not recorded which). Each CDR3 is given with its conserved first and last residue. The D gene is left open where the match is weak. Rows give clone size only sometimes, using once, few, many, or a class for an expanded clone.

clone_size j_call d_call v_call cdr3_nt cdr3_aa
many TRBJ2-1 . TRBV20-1 TGCAGTGCCGGACTCAACAATGAGCAGTTCTTC CSAGLNNEQFF
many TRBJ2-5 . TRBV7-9 TGTGCCAGCAGCTTAAATGGACAGAAAGAGACCCAGTACTTC CASSLNGQKETQYF
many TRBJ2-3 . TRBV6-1 TGTGCCAGCAGTTTGGAAAAGGGCACAGATACGCAGTATTTT CASSLEKGTDTQYF
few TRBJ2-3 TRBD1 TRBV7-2 TGTGCCAGCAGCAAACAACCGGGACAGGGGGCAGATACGCAGTATTTT CASSKQPGQGADTQYF
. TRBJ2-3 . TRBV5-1 TGCGCCAGCAGCCTGGGCGGGGGCCCCTACACAGATACGCAGTATTTT CASSLGGGPYTDTQYF
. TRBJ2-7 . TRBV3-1 TGTGCCAGCAGCCATAGGGACCGCCTGGCCTACGAGCAGTACTTC CASSHRDRLAYEQYF
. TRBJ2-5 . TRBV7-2 TGTGCCAGCAGCGTTACTATCGGTCTTGTAGAGACCCAGTACTTC CASSVTIGLVETQYF
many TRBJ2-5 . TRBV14 TGTGCCAGCAGCTCAGGGGCCCTCCTGGGGGAGACCCAGTACTTC CASSSGALLGETQYF
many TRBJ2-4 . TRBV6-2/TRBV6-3 TGTGCCAGCAGTTATCCGCTAGACATTCAGTACTTC CASSYPLDIQYF
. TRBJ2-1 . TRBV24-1 TGTGCCACCAGTGATGGGGTGATGAAGAGAAGTGAGCAGTTCTTC CATSDGVMKRSEQFF
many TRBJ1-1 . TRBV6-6 TGTGCCAGCAGTTACAAAATTGGGACAGAAGCTTTCTTT CASSYKIGTEAFF
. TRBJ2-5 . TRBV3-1 TGTGCCAGCAGCCAATCCGGACAGCAAGAGACCCAGTACTTC CASSQSGQQETQYF
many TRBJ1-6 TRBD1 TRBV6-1 TGTGCCAGCAGACGACAGGGGGTGGGTTCACCCCTCCACTTT CASRRQGVGSPLHF
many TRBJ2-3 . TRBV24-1 TGTGCCACCAGCCCCGGCACAGATACGCAGTATTTT CATSPGTDTQYF
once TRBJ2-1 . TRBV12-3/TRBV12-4 TGTGCCAGCAGCCCTACAGGGAACTCCTACAATGAGCAGTTCTTC CASSPTGNSYNEQFF
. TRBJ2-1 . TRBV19 TGTGCCAGTACCCCCACCTTTGGGAATGAGCAGTTCTTC CASTPTFGNEQFF
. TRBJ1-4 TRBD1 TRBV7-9 TGTGCCAGCAGCTCCACACAGGGGGGTGAAAAACTGTTTTTT CASSSTQGGEKLFF
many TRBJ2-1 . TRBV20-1 TGCAGTGCTAGCAAGGAGGTCAATGAGCAGTTCTTC CSASKEVNEQFF
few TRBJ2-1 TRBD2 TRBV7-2 TGTGCCAGCAGCATACTTCCAGGGAGGGGCGAGCAGTTCTTC CASSILPGRGEQFF
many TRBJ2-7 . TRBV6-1 TGTGCCAGCACCGTCCGGGGGGCGAGGAACGAGCAGTACTTC CASTVRGARNEQYF
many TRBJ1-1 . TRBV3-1 TGTGCCAGCAGCCAAGATTGGGGGGGAGTGAACACTGAAGCTTTCTTT CASSQDWGGVNTEAFF
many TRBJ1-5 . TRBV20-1 TGCAGTGCTCTCTACGATGGGAGGGACGATCAGCCCCAGCATTTT CSALYDGRDDQPQHF
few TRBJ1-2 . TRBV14 TGTGCCAGCAGCTCTTACACAGTGCCCGGGAGGGGCTACACCTTC CASSSYTVPGRGYTF
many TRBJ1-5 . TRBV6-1 TGTGCCAGCAGTGGGATAGGGGGGACACCGAATCAGCCCCAGCATTTT CASSGIGGTPNQPQHF
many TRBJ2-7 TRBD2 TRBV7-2 TGTGCCAGCAGCTTTCTAGCGGGGGGCCTGGGGGGCGAGCAGTACTTC CASSFLAGGLGGEQYF
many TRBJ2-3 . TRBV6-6 TGTGCCAGCAGTTACTCAATCGGGGAAAGCACAGATACGCAGTATTTT CASSYSIGESTDTQYF
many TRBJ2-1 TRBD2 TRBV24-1 TGTGCCACCAGTGACCAGCGGGGCGTGGACAATGAGCAGTTCTTC CATSDQRGVDNEQFF
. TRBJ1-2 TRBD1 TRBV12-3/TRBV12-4 TGTGCCAGCAATTCAGGGGGCTATGGCTACACCTTC CASNSGGYGYTF
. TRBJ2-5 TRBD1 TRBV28 TGTGCCAGCAGAAAACAGGGACAGAGGCAAGAGACCCAGTACTTC CASRKQGQRQETQYF
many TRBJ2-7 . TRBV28 TGTGCCAGCAGTTTATCGAGGGCAGGGACCTACGAGCAGTACTTC CASSLSRAGTYEQYF
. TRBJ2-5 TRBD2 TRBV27 TGTGCCAGCAGTTCGGGGGGGCCGGAGGAGACCCAGTACTTC CASSSGGPEETQYF
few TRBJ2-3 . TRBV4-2 TGTGCCAGCAGCCAATCCCCTCCGGGACTGAGTGTAGCAGATACGCAGTATTTT CASSQSPPGLSVADTQYF
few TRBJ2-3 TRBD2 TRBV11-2 TGTGCCAGCAGCTTAGATCAGGGGACTAGTCAGTATTTT CASSLDQGTSQYF
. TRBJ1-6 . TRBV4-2 TGTGCCAGCAGCCAGGGGGGGAGGAGGGTGCGCTCCTATAATTCACCCCTCCACTTT CASSQGGRRVRSYNSPLHF
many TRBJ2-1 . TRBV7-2 TGTGCCAGCAGCTTAGGTTCAGGGTCCTACAATGAGCAGTTCTTC CASSLGSGSYNEQFF
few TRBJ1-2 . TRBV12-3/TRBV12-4 TGTGCCAGCAGTTTTTCGTCGACTGGCTACACCTTC CASSFSSTGYTF
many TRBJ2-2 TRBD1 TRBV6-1 TGTGCCAGCAGCTTTCGGACAGGGACCGGGGAGCTGTTTTTT CASSFRTGTGELFF
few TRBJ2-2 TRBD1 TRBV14 TGTGCCAGCAGCCTCCGACCGGGACAGCCTGAGGGGGAGCTGTTTTTT CASSLRPGQPEGELFF
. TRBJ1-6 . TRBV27 TGTGCCAGCAGTTTATCAAGTGGATCTTCACCCCTCCACTTT CASSLSSGSSPLHF
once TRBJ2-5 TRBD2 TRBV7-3 TGTGCCAACAGCTTAACCAACCTAGCGGGGGCCTCCCAGTACTTC CANSLTNLAGASQYF
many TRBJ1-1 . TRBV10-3 TGTGCCATCAGTGAGTCTGGACACCTGAACACTGAAGCTTTCTTT CAISESGHLNTEAFF
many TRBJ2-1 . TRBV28 TGTGCCAGCAGTATCAGGAGGGAGCAGTTCTTC CASSIRREQFF